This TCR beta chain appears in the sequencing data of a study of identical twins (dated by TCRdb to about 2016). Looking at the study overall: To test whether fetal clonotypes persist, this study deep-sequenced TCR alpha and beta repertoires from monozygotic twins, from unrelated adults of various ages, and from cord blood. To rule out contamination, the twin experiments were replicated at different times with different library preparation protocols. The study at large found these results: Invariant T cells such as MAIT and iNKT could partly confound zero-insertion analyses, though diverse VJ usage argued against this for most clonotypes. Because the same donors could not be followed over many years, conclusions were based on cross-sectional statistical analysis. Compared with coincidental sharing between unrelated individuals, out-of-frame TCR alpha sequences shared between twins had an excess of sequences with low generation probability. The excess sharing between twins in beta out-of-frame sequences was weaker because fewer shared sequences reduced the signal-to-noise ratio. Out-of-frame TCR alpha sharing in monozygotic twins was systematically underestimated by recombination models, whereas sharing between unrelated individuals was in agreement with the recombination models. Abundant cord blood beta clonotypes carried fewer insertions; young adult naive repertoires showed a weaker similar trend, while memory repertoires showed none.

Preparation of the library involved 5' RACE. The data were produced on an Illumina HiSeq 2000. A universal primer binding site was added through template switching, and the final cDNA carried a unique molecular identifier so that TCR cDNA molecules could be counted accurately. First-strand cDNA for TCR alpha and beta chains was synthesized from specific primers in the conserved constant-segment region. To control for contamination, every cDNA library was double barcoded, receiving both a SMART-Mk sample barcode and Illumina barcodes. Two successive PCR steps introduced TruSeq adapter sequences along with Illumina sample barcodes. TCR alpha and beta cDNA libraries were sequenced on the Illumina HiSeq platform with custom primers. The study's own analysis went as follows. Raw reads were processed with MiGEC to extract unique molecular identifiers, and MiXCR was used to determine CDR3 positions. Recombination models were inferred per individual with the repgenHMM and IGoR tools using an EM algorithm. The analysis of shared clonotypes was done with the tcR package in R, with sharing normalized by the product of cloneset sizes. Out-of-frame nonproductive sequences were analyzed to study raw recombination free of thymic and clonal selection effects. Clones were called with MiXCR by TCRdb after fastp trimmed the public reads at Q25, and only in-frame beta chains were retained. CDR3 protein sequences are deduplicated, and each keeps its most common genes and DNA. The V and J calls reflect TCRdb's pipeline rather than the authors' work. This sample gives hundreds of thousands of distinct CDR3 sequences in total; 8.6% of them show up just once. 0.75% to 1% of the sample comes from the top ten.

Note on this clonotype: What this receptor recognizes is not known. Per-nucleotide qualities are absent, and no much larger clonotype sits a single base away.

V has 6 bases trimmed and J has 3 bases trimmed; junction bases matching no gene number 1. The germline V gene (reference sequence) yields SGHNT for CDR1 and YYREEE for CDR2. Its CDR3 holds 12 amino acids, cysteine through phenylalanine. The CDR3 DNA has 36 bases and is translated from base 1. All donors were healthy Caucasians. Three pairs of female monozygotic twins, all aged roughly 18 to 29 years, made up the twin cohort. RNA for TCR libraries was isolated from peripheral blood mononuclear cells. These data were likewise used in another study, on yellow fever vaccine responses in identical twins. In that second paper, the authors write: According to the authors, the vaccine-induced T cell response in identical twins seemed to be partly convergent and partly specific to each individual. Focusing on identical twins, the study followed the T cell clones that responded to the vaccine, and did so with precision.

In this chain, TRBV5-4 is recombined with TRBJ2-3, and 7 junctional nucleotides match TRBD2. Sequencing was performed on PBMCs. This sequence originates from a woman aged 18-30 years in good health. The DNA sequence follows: TGTGCCAGCATTAGCGGGACAGATACGCAGTATTTT. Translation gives CASISGTDTQYF.